This T cell receptor (beta chain) was documented in a study of T cell repertoires in cytomegalovirus infection. Ten or more counts support this clonotype. From germline, CDR1 is MDHEN and CDR2 SYDVKM. This CDR3 is 15 amino acids long. The V end was cut by 1 base, the J end by 7 bases, with 14 bases between. TCRdb used MiXCR to reprocess the reads, holding one entry per CDR3 protein. The sample lists tens of thousands of distinct CDR3 sequences, 4% occurring once. The sequence was collected from a human donor in good health (CMV status not recorded). Some clones in this sample may be carry-over from other donors' samples. The V gene is TRBV28, the J gene TRBJ1-5; possibly TRBD1 for D (6 bases). Specimen: PBMCs. Written as DNA, the CDR3 is TGTGCCAGCAGTTTATTCGGGGGCGTTTTACAGCCCCAGCATTTT. This translates into CASSLFGGVLQPQHF.